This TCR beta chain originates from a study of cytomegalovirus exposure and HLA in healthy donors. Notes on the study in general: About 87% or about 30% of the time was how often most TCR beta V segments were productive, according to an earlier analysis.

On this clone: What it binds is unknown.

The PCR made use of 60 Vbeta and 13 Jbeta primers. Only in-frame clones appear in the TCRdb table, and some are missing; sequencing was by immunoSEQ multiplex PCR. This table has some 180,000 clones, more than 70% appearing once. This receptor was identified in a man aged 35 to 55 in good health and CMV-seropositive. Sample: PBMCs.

The CDR3 DNA sequence: TGTGCCAGCAGCTCCCCGACAGGGACCATTTCCTACGAGCAGTACTTC. Protein sequence: CASSSPTGTISYEQYF. The chain carries TRBV5-4 and TRBJ2-7, with TRBD1 matching 7 bases. V lost 3 bases, J lost 1 base, and 10 bases stayed unmatched. CDR1 and CDR2 from the germline V gene are SGHNT and YYREEE (reference sequence). The CDR3 loop spans 16 amino acids.